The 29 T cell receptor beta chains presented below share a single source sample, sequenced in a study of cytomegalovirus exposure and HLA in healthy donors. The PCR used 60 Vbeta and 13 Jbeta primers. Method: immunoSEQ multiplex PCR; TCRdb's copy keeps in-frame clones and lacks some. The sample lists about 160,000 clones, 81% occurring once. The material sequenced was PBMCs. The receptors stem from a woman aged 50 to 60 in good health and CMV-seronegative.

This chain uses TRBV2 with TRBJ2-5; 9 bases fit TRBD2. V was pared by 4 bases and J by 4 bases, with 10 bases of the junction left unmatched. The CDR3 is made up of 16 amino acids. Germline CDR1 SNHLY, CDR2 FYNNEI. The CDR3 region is CASSASAGGPGETQYF. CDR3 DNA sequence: TGTGCCAGCAGTGCCTCTGCGGGAGGGCCTGGAGAGACCCAGTACTTC.

This chain's CDR3 is CASSQRGLAGGPQETQYF. The CDR3 nucleotides are TGCGCCAGCAGCCAGCGCGGACTAGCGGGGGGGCCCCAAGAGACCCAGTACTTC. The chain combines TRBV4-1 with TRBJ2-5; 15 bases map to TRBD2. The J segment lost 1 base and the V segment lost 3 bases, leaving 6 bases of the junction unmatched. The CDR3 runs to 18 residues. Germline CDR1 and CDR2: MGHRA and YSYEKL.

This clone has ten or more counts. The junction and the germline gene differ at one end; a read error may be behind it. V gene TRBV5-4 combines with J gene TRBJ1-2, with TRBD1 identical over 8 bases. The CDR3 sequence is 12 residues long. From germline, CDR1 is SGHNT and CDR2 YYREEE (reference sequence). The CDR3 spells CASSPGTGLLSF. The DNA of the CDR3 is TGTGCCAGCAGCCCCGGGACAGGCCTATTATCCTTC.

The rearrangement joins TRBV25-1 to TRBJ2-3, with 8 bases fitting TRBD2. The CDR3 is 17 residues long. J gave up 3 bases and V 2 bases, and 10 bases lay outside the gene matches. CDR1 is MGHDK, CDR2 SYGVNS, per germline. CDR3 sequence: CASSELGGGSRTDTQYF. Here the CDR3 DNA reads TGTGCCAGCAGTGAACTCGGCGGGGGGAGTCGAACAGATACGCAGTATTTT.

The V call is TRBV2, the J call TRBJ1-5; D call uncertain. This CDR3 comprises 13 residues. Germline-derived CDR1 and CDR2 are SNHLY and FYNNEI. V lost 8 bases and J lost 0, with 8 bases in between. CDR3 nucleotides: TGTGCCAGCGGGAGTTATAGCAATCAGCCCCAGCATTTT. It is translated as CASGSYSNQPQHF.

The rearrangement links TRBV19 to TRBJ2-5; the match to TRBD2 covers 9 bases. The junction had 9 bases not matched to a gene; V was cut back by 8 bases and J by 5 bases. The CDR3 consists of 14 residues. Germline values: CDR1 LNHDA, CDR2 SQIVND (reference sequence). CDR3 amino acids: CASRSAGGGETQYF. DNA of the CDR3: TGTGCCAGTCGGTCAGCGGGAGGAGGTGAGACCCAGTACTTC.

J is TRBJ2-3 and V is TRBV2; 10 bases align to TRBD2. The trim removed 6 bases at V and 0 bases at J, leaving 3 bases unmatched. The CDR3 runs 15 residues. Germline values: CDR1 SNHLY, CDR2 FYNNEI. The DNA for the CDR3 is TGTGCCAGCAGGGTGACTAGCGGGAGCACAGATACGCAGTATTTT. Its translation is CASRVTSGSTDTQYF. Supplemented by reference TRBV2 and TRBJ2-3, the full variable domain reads EPEVTQTPSHQVTQMGQEVILRCVPISNHLYFYWYRQILGQKVEFLVSFYNNEISEKSEIFDDQFSVERPDGSNFTLKIRSTKLEDSAMYFCASRVTSGSTDTQYFGPGTRLTVL.

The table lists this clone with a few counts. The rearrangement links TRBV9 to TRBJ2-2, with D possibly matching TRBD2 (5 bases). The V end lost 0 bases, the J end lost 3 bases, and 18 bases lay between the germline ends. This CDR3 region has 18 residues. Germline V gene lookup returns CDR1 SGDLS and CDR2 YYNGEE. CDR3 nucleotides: TGTGCCAGCAGCGTAGCTCTGATAGGGAGAGGAGACACCGGGGAGCTGTTTTTT. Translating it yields CASSVALIGRGDTGELFF.

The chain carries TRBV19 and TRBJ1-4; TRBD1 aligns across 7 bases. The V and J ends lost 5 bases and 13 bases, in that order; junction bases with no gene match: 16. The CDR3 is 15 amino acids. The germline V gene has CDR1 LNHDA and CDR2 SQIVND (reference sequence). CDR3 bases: TGTGCCAGTAGTGCCGACAGGGCATCGATGACGAGACTGTTTTTT. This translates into CASSADRASMTRLFF.

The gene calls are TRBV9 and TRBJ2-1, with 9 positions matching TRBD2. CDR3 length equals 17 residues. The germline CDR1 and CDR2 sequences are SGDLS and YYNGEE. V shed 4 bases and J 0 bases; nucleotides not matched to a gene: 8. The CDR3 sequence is CASSPRLAASSYNEQFF. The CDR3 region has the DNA TGTGCCAGCAGCCCTCGACTAGCGGCTAGCTCCTACAATGAGCAGTTCTTC.

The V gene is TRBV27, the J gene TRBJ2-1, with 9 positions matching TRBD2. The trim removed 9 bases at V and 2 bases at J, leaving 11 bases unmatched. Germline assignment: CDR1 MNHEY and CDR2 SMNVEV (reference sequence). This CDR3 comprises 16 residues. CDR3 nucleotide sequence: TGTGCCAGTGGGAAGGGCGGGAGGGGGCCCTACAATGAGCAGTTCTTC. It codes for CASGKGGRGPYNEQFF.

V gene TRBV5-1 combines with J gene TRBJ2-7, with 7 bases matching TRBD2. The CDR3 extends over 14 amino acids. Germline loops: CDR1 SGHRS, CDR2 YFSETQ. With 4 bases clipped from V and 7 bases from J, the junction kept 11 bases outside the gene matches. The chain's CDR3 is CASSPMGGDQEQYF. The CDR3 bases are TGCGCCAGCAGCCCTATGGGGGGGGACCAGGAGCAGTACTTC.

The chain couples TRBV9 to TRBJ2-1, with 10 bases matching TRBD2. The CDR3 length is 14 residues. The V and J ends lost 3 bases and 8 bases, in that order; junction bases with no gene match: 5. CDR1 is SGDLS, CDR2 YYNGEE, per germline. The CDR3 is CASSDLAGADEQFF. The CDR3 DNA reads TGTGCCAGCAGCGATCTAGCGGGAGCGGATGAGCAGTTCTTC.

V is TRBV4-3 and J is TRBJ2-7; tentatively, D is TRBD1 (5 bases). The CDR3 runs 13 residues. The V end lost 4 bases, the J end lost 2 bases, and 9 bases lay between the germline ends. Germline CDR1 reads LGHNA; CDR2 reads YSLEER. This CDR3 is CASSPDRAYEQYF. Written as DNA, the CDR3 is TGCGCCAGCAGCCCTGACAGAGCCTACGAGCAGTACTTC.

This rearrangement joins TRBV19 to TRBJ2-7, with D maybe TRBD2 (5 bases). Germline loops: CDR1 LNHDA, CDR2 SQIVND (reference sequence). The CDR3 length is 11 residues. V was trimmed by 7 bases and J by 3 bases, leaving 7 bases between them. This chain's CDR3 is CASIRGYEQYF. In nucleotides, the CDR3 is TGTGCCAGTATTCGGGGCTACGAGCAGTACTTC.

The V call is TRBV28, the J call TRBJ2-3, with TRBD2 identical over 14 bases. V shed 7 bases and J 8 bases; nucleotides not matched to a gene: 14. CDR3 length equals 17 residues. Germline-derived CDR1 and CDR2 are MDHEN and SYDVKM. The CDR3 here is CASTPQRLAGGPVTQYF. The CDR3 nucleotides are TGTGCCAGCACCCCTCAACGACTAGCGGGAGGGCCGGTTACGCAGTATTTT.

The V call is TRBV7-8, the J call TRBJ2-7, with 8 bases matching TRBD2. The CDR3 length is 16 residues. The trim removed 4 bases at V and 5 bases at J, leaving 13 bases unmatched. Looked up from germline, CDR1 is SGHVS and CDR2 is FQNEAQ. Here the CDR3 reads CASSSPLGSGSNEQYF. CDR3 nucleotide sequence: TGTGCCAGCAGCTCCCCCCTGGGGAGCGGGAGTAACGAGCAGTACTTC. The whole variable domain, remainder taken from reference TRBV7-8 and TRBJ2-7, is GAGVSQSPRYKVAKRGQDVALRCDPISGHVSLFWYQQALGQGPEFLTYFQNEAQLDKSGLPSDRFFAERPEGSVSTLKIQRTQQEDSAVYLCASSSPLGSGSNEQYFGPGTRLTVT.

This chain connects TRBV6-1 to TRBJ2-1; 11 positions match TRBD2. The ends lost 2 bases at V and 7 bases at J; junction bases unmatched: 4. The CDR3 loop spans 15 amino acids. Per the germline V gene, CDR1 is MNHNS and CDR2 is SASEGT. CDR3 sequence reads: CASSEIAGGGNEQFF. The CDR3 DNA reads TGTGCCAGCAGTGAAATAGCGGGAGGGGGGAATGAGCAGTTCTTC.

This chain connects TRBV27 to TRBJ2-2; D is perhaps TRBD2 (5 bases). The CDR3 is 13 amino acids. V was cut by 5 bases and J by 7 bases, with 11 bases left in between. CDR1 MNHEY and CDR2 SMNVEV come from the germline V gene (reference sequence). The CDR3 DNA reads TGTGCCAGCAGTGCGGGTATAGGCGGGGAGCTGTTTTTT. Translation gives CASSAGIGGELFF.

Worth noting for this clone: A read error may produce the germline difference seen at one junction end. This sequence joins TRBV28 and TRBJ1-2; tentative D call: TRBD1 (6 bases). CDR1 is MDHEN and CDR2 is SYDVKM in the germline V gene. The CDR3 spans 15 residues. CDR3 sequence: CASSLGGFRGYGYTF. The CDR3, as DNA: TGTGCCAGTAGTTTAGGTGGGTTCAGGGGCTATGGCTACACCTTC.

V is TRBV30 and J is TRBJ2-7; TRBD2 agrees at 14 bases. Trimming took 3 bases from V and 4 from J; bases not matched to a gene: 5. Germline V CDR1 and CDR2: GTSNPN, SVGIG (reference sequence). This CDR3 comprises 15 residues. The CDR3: CAWSLGLAGAYEQYF. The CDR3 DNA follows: TGTGCCTGGAGCCTGGGACTAGCGGGAGCATACGAGCAGTACTTC.

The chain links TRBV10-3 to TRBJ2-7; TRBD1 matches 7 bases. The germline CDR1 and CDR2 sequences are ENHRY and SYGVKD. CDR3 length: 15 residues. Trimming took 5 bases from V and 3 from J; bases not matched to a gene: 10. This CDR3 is CAISHIRDSDYEQYF. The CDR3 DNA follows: TGTGCCATCAGTCATATACGGGACAGCGACTACGAGCAGTACTTC.

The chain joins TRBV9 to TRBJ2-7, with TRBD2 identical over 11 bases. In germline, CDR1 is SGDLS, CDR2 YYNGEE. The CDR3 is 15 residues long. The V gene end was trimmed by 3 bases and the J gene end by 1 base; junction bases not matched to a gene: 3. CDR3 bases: TGTGCCAGCAGCGCAGGGACTAGCGGTTCCTACGAGCAGTACTTC. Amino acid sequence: CASSAGTSGSYEQYF.

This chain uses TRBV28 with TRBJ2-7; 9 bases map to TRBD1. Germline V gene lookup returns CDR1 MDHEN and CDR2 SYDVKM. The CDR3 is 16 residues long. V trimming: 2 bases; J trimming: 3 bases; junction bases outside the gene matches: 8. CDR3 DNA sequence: TGTGCCAGCAGTTTACGGGACAGGGAGTTTGGCTACGAGCAGTACTTC. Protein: CASSLRDREFGYEQYF.

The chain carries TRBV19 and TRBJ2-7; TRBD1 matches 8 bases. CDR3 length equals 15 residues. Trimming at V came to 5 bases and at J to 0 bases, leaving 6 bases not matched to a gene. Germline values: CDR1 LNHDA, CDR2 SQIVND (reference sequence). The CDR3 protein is CASSGGTGNSYEQYF. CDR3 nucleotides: TGTGCCAGTAGTGGGGGGACAGGAAACTCCTACGAGCAGTACTTC.

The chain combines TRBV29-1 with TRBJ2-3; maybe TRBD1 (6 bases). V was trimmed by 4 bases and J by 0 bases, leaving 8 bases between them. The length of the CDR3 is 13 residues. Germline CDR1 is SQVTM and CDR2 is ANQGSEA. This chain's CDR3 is CSVGTASTDTQYF. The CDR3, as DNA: TGCAGCGTTGGGACAGCTAGCACAGATACGCAGTATTTT.

The CDR3 DNA sequence: TGTGCCAGCAGTCGATCCAGGGACGAGCAGTACTTC. It yields the protein CASSRSRDEQYF. The chain has TRBV28 and TRBJ2-7; tentative D call: TRBD1 (5 bases). CDR3 length equals 12 residues. V was clipped by 5 bases and J by 5 bases, with 10 bases between them. CDR1 MDHEN and CDR2 SYDVKM come from the germline V gene.

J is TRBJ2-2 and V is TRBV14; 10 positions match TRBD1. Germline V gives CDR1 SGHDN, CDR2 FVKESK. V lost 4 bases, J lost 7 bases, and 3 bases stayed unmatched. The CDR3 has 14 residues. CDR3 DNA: TGTGCCAGCAGCCGGGGACAGGGGAGCGGGGAGCTGTTTTTT. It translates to CASSRGQGSGELFF.

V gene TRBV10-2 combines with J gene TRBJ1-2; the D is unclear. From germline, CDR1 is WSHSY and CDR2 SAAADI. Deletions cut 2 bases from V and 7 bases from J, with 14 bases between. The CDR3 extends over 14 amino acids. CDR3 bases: TGCGCCAGCAGTGAGGTGTTCCCGCGGGGTGGCTACACCTTC. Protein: CASSEVFPRGGYTF.